The rows below give T cell receptor beta chains drawn from one sample of a study of blood T cells in healthy people across ages. In TCRdb, the 5' RACE reads were re-called with MiXCR into one record per CDR3 protein. This table has some 800,000 distinct CDR3 sequences, roughly 25% appearing once. These data also formed part of another study, on T cells of mothers and their children.

Sample: blood. The receptors stem from a boy between 10 and 17 years old in good health. Both conserved end residues are part of each CDR3. The order of the fields is D gene, J gene, V gene, clone size, CDR3 protein, CDR3 DNA. The D gene is left open where the match is weak. For some rows the clone size is stated as once, few or many, or as a class when expanded; others skip it.

>TRBD2|TRBJ2-7|TRBV4-3|few
CASSQDRASGSYEQYF
TGCGCCAGCAGCCAAGATAGGGCTAGCGGGTCCTACGAGCAGTACTTC
>.|TRBJ1-2|TRBV5-1|few
CASSFLPQEGSNYGYTF
TGCGCCAGCAGCTTCCTCCCGCAGGAGGGTTCTAACTATGGCTACACCTTC
>.|TRBJ1-2|TRBV7-9|.
CASSLTASNYGYTF
TGTGCCAGCAGCCTAACAGCGAGCAACTATGGCTACACCTTC
>TRBD2|TRBJ2-1|TRBV7-2|few
CASARRTSGYNEQFF
TGTGCCAGCGCGCGCCGGACTAGCGGGTACAATGAGCAGTTCTTC
>.|TRBJ2-3|TRBV7-2|few
CASSLRGRGTDTQYF
TGTGCCAGCAGCTTACGGGGGCGAGGGACAGATACGCAGTATTTT
>TRBD2|TRBJ2-5|TRBV20-1|.
CSARAGGKQETQYF
TGCAGTGCTAGAGCCGGGGGGAAACAAGAGACCCAGTACTTC
>.|TRBJ2-2|TRBV6-4|many
CASSDSATGELFF
TGTGCCAGCAGTGATTCTGCCACCGGGGAGCTGTTTTTT
>TRBD1|TRBJ2-1|TRBV2|many
CASRGQGYNEQFF
TGTGCCAGCCGGGGACAGGGGTACAATGAGCAGTTCTTC
>TRBD1|TRBJ2-7|TRBV6-1|.
CASSETTGTGFFEQYF
TGTGCCAGCAGTGAAACAACCGGGACAGGGTTTTTCGAGCAGTACTTC
>.|TRBJ1-1|TRBV6-2/TRBV6-3|few
CASGKALNTEAFF
TGTGCCAGCGGAAAGGCACTGAACACTGAAGCTTTCTTT
>TRBD2|TRBJ2-5|TRBV20-1|once
CSAQPGLAGEQYF
TGCAGTGCTCAACCGGGACTAGCGGGGGAGCAGTACTTC
>.|TRBJ1-1|TRBV7-3|.
CTSSQLQGTLNTEAFF
TGTACCAGCAGCCAACTCCAGGGGACCTTGAACACTGAAGCTTTCTTT
>.|TRBJ2-3|TRBV5-1|.
CASSFYDTDTQYF
TGCGCCAGCAGCTTCTACGACACAGATACGCAGTATTTT
>TRBD1|TRBJ2-7|TRBV28|few
CASSDPRDSLSYEQYF
TGTGCCAGCAGCGACCCTCGGGACAGTCTCTCCTACGAGCAGTACTTC
>.|TRBJ1-4|TRBV15|.
CATSRVGAGIATNEKLFF
TGTGCCACCAGCAGAGTCGGGGCAGGGATTGCAACTAATGAAAAACTGTTTTTT
>.|TRBJ2-7|TRBV5-1|few
CASSLYQNSYEQYF
TGCGCCAGCAGCTTGTACCAGAACTCCTACGAGCAGTACTTC
>.|TRBJ2-7|TRBV29-1|.
CSVEDRGSQTYEQYF
TGCAGCGTTGAAGATCGAGGATCTCAAACCTACGAGCAGTACTTC
>.|TRBJ2-7|TRBV29-1|.
CSVARGYEQYF
TGCAGCGTTGCCCGGGGCTACGAGCAGTACTTC
>TRBD1|TRBJ2-1|TRBV6-6|.
CASSYRGGTGVHNEQFF
TGTGCCAGCAGTTACCGGGGGGGGACAGGGGTTCACAATGAGCAGTTCTTC
>.|TRBJ2-5|TRBV29-1|.
CSVVYLEGSIETQYF
TGCAGCGTTGTTTATTTGGAGGGGAGTATAGAGACCCAGTACTTC
>.|TRBJ1-1|TRBV5-4|.
CASSHSTGTEAFF
TGTGCCAGCAGCCACTCTACGGGGACTGAAGCTTTCTTT
>.|TRBJ2-5|TRBV7-2|.
CASSLTRWAETQYF
TGTGCCAGCAGCTTAACTAGGTGGGCAGAGACCCAGTACTTC
>TRBD2|TRBJ2-1|TRBV4-2|.
CASSQEGGRANEQFF
TGTGCCAGCAGCCAAGAGGGCGGGAGAGCCAATGAGCAGTTCTTC
>.|TRBJ1-5|TRBV5-5|few
CASSWDPGSLQPQHF
TGTGCCAGCAGCTGGGACCCAGGGTCACTTCAGCCCCAGCATTTT
>TRBD2|TRBJ2-2|TRBV20-1|.
CSARDIGTSGGTGELFF
TGCAGTGCTAGAGATATCGGTACTAGCGGGGGCACCGGGGAGCTGTTTTTT
>TRBD1|TRBJ2-5|TRBV6-2/TRBV6-3|.
CASLTGGNQETQYF
TGTGCCAGCCTTACAGGGGGAAACCAAGAGACCCAGTACTTC
>TRBD1|TRBJ2-1|TRBV6-6|.
CASSSETDRGDEQFF
TGTGCCAGCAGTTCCGAGACGGACAGGGGCGATGAGCAGTTCTTC
>.|TRBJ2-1|TRBV6-5|.
CASSYSNKRGGQFF
TGCGCCAGCAGTTACTCCAACAAAAGGGGCGGGCAGTTCTTC
>.|TRBJ2-7|TRBV27|few
CASSTGQGSYEQYF
TGTGCCAGCAGTACTGGGCAGGGATCCTACGAGCAGTACTTC
>TRBD2|TRBJ2-5|TRBV5-1|.
CASRTSSGRAEETQYF
TGCGCCAGCAGGACAAGTAGCGGGAGGGCTGAAGAGACCCAGTACTTC
>TRBD1|TRBJ2-7|TRBV3-1|few
CASSPPGTVELYF
TGTGCCAGCAGCCCTCCCGGGACAGTGGAACTTTACTTC
>.|TRBJ1-6|TRBV2|few
CAWGGTGPSPLHF
TGTGCCTGGGGAGGCACAGGGCCTTCACCCCTCCACTTT
>.|TRBJ2-3|TRBV7-3|many
CASSLTGGTDTQYF
TGTGCCAGCAGCTTAACAGGGGGCACAGATACGCAGTATTTT
>.|TRBJ2-5|TRBV5-1|.
CASNSVGGVGQETQYF
TGCGCCAGCAACTCTGTTGGCGGGGTGGGACAAGAGACCCAGTACTTC
>.|TRBJ1-5|TRBV28|many
CASGHSNQPQHF
TGTGCCAGCGGGCATAGCAATCAGCCCCAGCATTTT
>TRBD1|TRBJ1-1|TRBV12-3/TRBV12-4|many
CASSFGDRGKKNEAFF
TGTGCCAGCAGTTTCGGGGACAGGGGGAAGAAAAACGAAGCTTTCTTT
>.|TRBJ2-5|TRBV28|.
CASSPHTRGWETQYF
TGTGCCAGCAGCCCACATACCAGGGGTTGGGAGACCCAGTACTTC
>TRBD2|TRBJ2-1|TRBV29-1|.
CSVELADHYNEQFF
TGCAGCGTTGAACTAGCGGACCACTACAATGAGCAGTTCTTC
>.|TRBJ2-1|TRBV6-2/TRBV6-3|.
CASNDNVPSDEQFF
TGTGCCAGCAACGATAACGTCCCTTCTGACGAGCAGTTCTTC
>TRBD1|TRBJ2-7|TRBV7-9|.
CASSRTGQPYEQYF
TGTGCCAGCAGCCGGACAGGGCAACCCTACGAGCAGTACTTC
>.|TRBJ2-3|TRBV29-1|.
CSVELWERTVTDTQYF
TGCAGCGTTGAACTTTGGGAGCGGACCGTCACAGATACGCAGTATTTT
>TRBD1|TRBJ1-1|TRBV2|.
CAGRTGRNTEAFF
TGTGCCGGAAGGACAGGGAGGAACACTGAAGCTTTCTTT
>TRBD1|TRBJ1-1|TRBV12-5|.
CASGLDRVGEAFF
TGTGCTAGTGGTCTAGACAGGGTGGGAGAAGCTTTCTTT
>.|TRBJ2-7|TRBV5-1|few
CASSGRGPDGEQYF
TGCGCCAGCAGCGGCAGGGGTCCTGACGGCGAGCAGTACTTC
>TRBD1|TRBJ1-3|TRBV4-3|once
CASSQVYIQGAFSSGNTIYF
TGCGCCAGCAGCCAAGTTTATATCCAGGGGGCCTTCTCCTCTGGAAACACCATATATTTT
>.|TRBJ2-5|TRBV27|.
CASSPPSGLTGETQYF
TGTGCCAGCAGTCCACCAAGCGGGCTGACCGGGGAGACCCAGTACTTC
>TRBD1|TRBJ1-2|TRBV7-3|.
CASSLFPRDSGFGNYGYTF
TGTGCCAGCAGCTTATTTCCCCGGGACAGTGGCTTCGGTAACTATGGCTACACCTTC
>TRBD1|TRBJ1-4|TRBV27|few
CASSRNRGEYEKLFF
TGTGCCAGCAGTAGAAACAGGGGCGAATATGAAAAACTGTTTTTT
>.|TRBJ1-6|TRBV7-9|.
CASSLAGSTDSPLHF
TGTGCCAGCAGCTTAGCTGGGAGTACCGACTCACCCCTCCACTTT
>TRBD2|TRBJ2-7|TRBV7-8|few
CASSPGTSGSSYEQYF
TGTGCCAGCAGCCCGGGGACTAGCGGAAGCTCCTACGAGCAGTACTTC
>TRBD2|TRBJ2-5|TRBV5-5|few
CASSLDGGGMETQYF
TGTGCCAGCAGCTTGGATGGCGGGGGGATGGAGACCCAGTACTTC